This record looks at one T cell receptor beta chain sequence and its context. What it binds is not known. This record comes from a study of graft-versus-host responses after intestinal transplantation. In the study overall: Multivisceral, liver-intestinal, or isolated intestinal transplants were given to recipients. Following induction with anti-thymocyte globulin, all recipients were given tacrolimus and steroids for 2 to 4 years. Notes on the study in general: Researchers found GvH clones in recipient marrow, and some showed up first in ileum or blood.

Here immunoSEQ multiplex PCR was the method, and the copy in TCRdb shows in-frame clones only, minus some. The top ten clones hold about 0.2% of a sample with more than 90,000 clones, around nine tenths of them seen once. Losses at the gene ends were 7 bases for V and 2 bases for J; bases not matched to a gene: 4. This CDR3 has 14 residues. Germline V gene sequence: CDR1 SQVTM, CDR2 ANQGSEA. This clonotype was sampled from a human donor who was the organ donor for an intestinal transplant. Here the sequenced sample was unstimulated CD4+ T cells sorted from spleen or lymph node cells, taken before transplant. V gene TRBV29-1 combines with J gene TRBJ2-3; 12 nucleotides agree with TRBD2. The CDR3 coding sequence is TGCAGCGCCCGGACTAGCGGGGTCACAGATACGCAGTATTTT. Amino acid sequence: CSARTSGVTDTQYF.